The present entry profiles one T cell receptor (beta chain) with its context. Antigen specificity is unknown. TCRdb passed the 5' RACE reads through MiXCR, listing each CDR3 protein once. This sample carries around 1.7 million distinct CDR3 sequences, about 32% of them seen once, and the ten largest clones take under 0.35%. The CDR3 extends over 12 amino acids. The V gene lost 3 bases and the J gene lost 12 bases, with 14 bases spanning the gap. The data were taken from a study of identical twins. Study-level findings and limits: Beta clonotypes that were abundant in cord blood contained fewer insertions, a pattern absent from memory repertoires.

The sample taken for sequencing was cord blood. The receptor was isolated from a newborn girl in good health. The chain combines TRBV12-3 or TRBV12-4 with TRBJ1-2, with D perhaps matching TRBD1 (6 bases). The CDR3 DNA is TGTGCCAGCAGTTTGAACAGGGAGCTTAACACCTTC. Protein product: CASSLNRELNTF.